The 2 T cell receptor beta chains given below trace back to one sample, sequenced in a study of cytomegalovirus exposure and HLA in healthy donors. PCR involved 60 Vbeta and 13 Jbeta primers. Sequenced by immunoSEQ multiplex PCR; TCRdb stores in-frame clones only, minus some. There are roughly 180,000 clones in the sample; 78% occur only once, and around 5.9% lies in the top ten. The sample was PBMCs. The receptors were sampled from a woman in her 30s in good health and CMV-seropositive.

The rearrangement links TRBV5-1 to TRBJ1-2, with 9 bases that match TRBD1. Germline CDR1 and CDR2: SGHRS and YFSETQ. The CDR3 has 15 amino acids. J lost 6 bases, V lost 2 bases, and 8 bases had no gene match. The chain's CDR3 is CASSLQGALPNGYTF. For the CDR3, the DNA is TGCGCCAGCAGCTTACAGGGGGCGCTTCCGAATGGCTACACCTTC.

The rearrangement uses TRBV7-9 and TRBJ1-4, with D maybe TRBD1 (6 bases). The CDR3 totals 11 residues. CDR1 is SEHNR and CDR2 is FQNEAQ in the germline V gene (reference sequence). The V end was cut by 3 bases, the J end by 13 bases, with 9 bases between. In DNA, the CDR3 is TGTGCCAGCAGCTTGGGGGGGCGACTGTTTTTT. Translation: CASSLGGRLFF.